This T cell receptor (beta chain) was sequenced in a study of blood T cells in healthy people across ages. This clonotype came up a few times. It was with a sample-barcoded 5' primer and a J-beta primer mix that a second PCR of roughly 7 to 12 cycles was run. TCRdb re-analysed the 5' RACE reads in MiXCR, keeping a single row per CDR3 protein. The repertoire includes 1.5 million to 1.8 million distinct CDR3 sequences, 42% of them detected once, and around 4% sits in the top ten. The receptor was isolated from a woman aged 18-29 years in good health. The source material was blood.

CDR3 protein: CASSQELAGHYEQYF. The CDR3 nucleotides read TGTGCCAGCAGCCAAGAGCTAGCGGGGCACTACGAGCAGTACTTC. This chain uses TRBV4-2 with TRBJ2-7; 9 nucleotides line up with TRBD2. This CDR3 comprises 15 residues. CDR1 LGHNA and CDR2 YNFKEQ come from the germline V gene. The ends lost 0 bases at V and 3 bases at J; junction bases unmatched: 3.